Described below is a single T cell receptor beta chain sequence and its context. The data were taken from a study of blood T cell repertoires in COVID-19. Study summary: T cells, B-cell-depleted T cells, or PBMCs supplied cDNA or gDNA.

This CDR3 has 18 residues. The V end lost 6 bases, the J end lost 2 bases, and 26 bases lay between the germline ends. Germline V gives CDR1 SNHLY, CDR2 FYNNEI. Under the authors' procedure: Estimation of nucleated cell counts was performed using reference gene primer amplification. Assay used: immunoSEQ multiplex PCR; TCRdb lists only in-frame clones, some missing. V, J and clone size are taken as reported in that table, and D and trimming were inferred from the DNA itself. The sample shows over 130,000 clones, approximately 88% of them seen only once. The sequencing sample was made of peripheral blood. The rearrangement uses TRBV2 and TRBJ2-7, with D perhaps matching TRBD2 (5 bases). The TCR sequence derives from a man aged 55 to 70 with active or convalescent COVID-19. The CDR3 region is CASSEIRVRGRATYEQYF. DNA of the CDR3: TGTGCCAGCAGCGAGATCCGGGTCAGAGGGCGGGCCACCTACGAGCAGTACTTC.